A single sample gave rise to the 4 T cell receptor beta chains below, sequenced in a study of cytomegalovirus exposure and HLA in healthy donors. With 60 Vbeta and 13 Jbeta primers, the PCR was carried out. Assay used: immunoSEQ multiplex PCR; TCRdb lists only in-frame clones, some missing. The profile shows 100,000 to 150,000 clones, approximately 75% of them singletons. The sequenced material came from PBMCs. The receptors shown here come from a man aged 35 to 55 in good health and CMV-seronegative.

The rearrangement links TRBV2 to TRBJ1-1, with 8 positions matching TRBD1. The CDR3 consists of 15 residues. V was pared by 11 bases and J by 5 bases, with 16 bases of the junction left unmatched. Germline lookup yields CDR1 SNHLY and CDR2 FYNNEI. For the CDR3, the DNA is TGTGCCGGAAGTAAGGCAGGGGGCGATGGGACTGAAGCTTTCTTT. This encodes CAGSKAGGDGTEAFF.

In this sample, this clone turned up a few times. In nucleotides, the CDR3 is TGTGCCAGCACCCCAAGGACTAGCGGGATTGTCGATGAGCAGTTCTTC. Residues: CASTPRTSGIVDEQFF. The V gene is TRBV9, the J gene TRBJ2-1; 12 bases agree with TRBD2. Germline V gene sequence: CDR1 SGDLS, CDR2 YYNGEE. The CDR3 spans 16 residues. With V trimmed by 6 bases and J by 8 bases, 12 bases remained unmatched.

CDR3 region: CASTGQGVPGELFF. The CDR3 region has the DNA TGTGCCAGCACGGGACAGGGGGTGCCCGGGGAGCTGTTTTTT. This chain joins TRBV7-9 and TRBJ2-2; TRBD1 aligns across 11 bases. Trimming took 7 bases from V and 6 from J; bases not matched to a gene: 4. The CDR3 is 14 amino acids. CDR1 is SEHNR, CDR2 FQNEAQ, per germline (reference sequence).

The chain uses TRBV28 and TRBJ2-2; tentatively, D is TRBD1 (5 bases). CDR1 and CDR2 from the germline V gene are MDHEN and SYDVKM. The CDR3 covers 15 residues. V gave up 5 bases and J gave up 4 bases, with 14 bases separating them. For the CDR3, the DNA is TGTGCCAGCAGTCCTACCAGGGTGGGCACCGGGGAGCTGTTTTTT. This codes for CASSPTRVGTGELFF.